A selection of T cell receptor beta chains follows, all from one sample in a study of blood T cell repertoires in COVID-19. Assay used: immunoSEQ multiplex PCR; TCRdb lists only in-frame clones, some missing. This sample yields fewer than 500,000 clones, of which 81% are seen a single time; roughly 1.2% belongs to the top ten. The specimen sequenced was peripheral blood. The receptors originated from a human donor with acute or convalescent COVID-19. The donor label of this sample is uncertain. Both conserved end residues are part of each CDR3. The D gene is left open where the match is weak. Expanded clones get a size class; other rows say once, few or many, or leave the size out.

CDR3 protein	CDR3 DNA	V gene	J gene	D gene	clone size
CASSPLWGGGRNEQFF	TGTGCCAGCAGTCCTCTTTGGGGGGGTGGGCGGAATGAGCAGTTCTTC	TRBV28	TRBJ2-1	TRBD2	once
CASRDPRGAYEQYF	TGCGCCAGCAGAGACCCGAGAGGCGCCTACGAGCAGTACTTC	TRBV10-1	TRBJ2-7	NA	few
CASSLGDRRDEKLFF	TGTGCCAGCAGCCTAGGGGACAGGAGAGATGAAAAACTGTTTTTT	TRBV7-9	TRBJ1-4	TRBD1	NA
CASSQELNSRRGYTF	TGTGCCAGCAGCCAAGAACTAAATTCACGACGCGGCTACACCTTC	TRBV14	TRBJ1-2	NA	NA
CASSIRAAGGPTSGANVLTF	TGTGCCAGTAGTATAAGGGCCGCCGGAGGCCCCACCTCTGGGGCCAACGTCCTGACTTTC	TRBV19	TRBJ2-6	NA	few
CASSISTLFNEQFF	TGTGCCAGTAGTATTTCGACACTGTTCAATGAGCAGTTCTTC	TRBV19	TRBJ2-1	NA	NA
CASLVSEFNEKLFF	TGTGCCAGCCTAGTGTCAGAATTCAATGAAAAACTGTTTTTT	TRBV2	TRBJ1-4	NA	few
CASSSLGSARYEQYF	TGTGCCAGCAGCAGTCTCGGTAGCGCACGCTACGAGCAGTACTTC	TRBV5-6	TRBJ2-7	NA	NA
CASSPRGKTGNHEQFF	TGTGCCAGCAGCCCTAGGGGCAAGACAGGTAATCATGAGCAGTTCTTC	TRBV11-2	TRBJ2-1	NA	NA
CASSFGLGTGGHF	NA	TRBV5-6	TRBJ1-1	NA	NA
CASSPTLATTDTQYF	TGTGCCAGCTCACCAACCCTAGCGACGACAGATACGCAGTATTTT	TRBV18	TRBJ2-3	NA	NA
CAWSYRYNEQFF	TGTGCCTGGAGCTACCGCTACAATGAGCAGTTCTTC	TRBV30	TRBJ2-1	NA	NA
CASSVARDSSNQPQHF	TGTGCCAGCAGCGTGGCCCGGGACAGCTCCAATCAGCCCCAGCATTTT	TRBV28	TRBJ1-5	TRBD1	NA
CASSDHAGVFPEQFF	TGTGCCAGCAGTGATCACGCGGGAGTTTTCCCTGAGCAGTTCTTC	TRBV2	TRBJ2-1	TRBD2	NA
CASSSSGGAMDTQYF	TGTGCCAGCAGTTCTAGCGGGGGGGCAATGGATACGCAGTATTTT	TRBV28	TRBJ2-3	TRBD2	NA
CASSYRDTYEQYF	TGTGCCAGCAGTTACCGGGACACCTACGAGCAGTACTTC	TRBV6-5	TRBJ2-7	NA	many
CASSLSGGATREQFF	TGTGCCAGCAGTTTATCTGGGGGCGCAACGAGGGAGCAGTTCTTC	TRBV28	TRBJ2-1	NA	NA
CASSQGGWETQYF	TGTGCCAGCAGCCAAGGGGGTTGGGAGACCCAGTACTTC	TRBV6-5	TRBJ2-5	NA	NA
CASSLGGTPTYNEQFF	TGTGCCAGCAGCTTAGGCGGGACCCCAACCTACAATGAGCAGTTCTTC	TRBV11-3	TRBJ2-1	NA	NA
CAWSVQTGALGDTQYF	TGTGCCTGGAGCGTTCAGACAGGGGCGCTTGGAGATACGCAGTATTTT	TRBV30	TRBJ2-3	TRBD1	NA
CASRPAGASYGYTF	TGTGCCAGCCGACCAGCAGGGGCGAGCTATGGCTACACCTTC	TRBV6-5	TRBJ1-2	NA	NA
CASSSPGQAVYEQYF	TGTGCCAGCAGCTCCCCGGGACAGGCGGTCTACGAGCAGTACTTC	TRBV11-2	TRBJ2-7	TRBD1	NA
CASSWTGVPHGEQYF	TGTGCCAGCAGCTGGACAGGGGTGCCGCACGGCGAGCAGTACTTC	TRBV5-6	TRBJ2-7	TRBD1	NA
CASSLSGQGMYYGYTF	TGTGCCAGCAGCTTATCGGGACAGGGAATGTACTATGGCTACACCTTC	TRBV7-2	TRBJ1-2	TRBD1	NA
CSVRDRDLYGYTF	TGCAGCGTCCGGGACAGGGACCTCTATGGCTACACCTTC	TRBV29-1	TRBJ1-2	TRBD1	NA
CASSLFAGGRTDTQYF	TGCGCCAGCAGCTTGTTTGCGGGGGGGCGCACAGATACGCAGTATTTT	TRBV5-1	TRBJ2-3	TRBD2	NA
CASSQRAGGAFLHNEQFF	TGCGCCAGCAGCCAACGAGCGGGGGGGGCTTTCCTACACAATGAGCAGTTCTTC	TRBV4-1	TRBJ2-1	TRBD2	NA
CASSLEGGGASTDTQYF	TGCGCCAGCAGCTTGGAAGGGGGGGGCGCCAGCACAGATACGCAGTATTTT	TRBV5-1	TRBJ2-3	NA	NA
CASSGQGQGRYNEQFF	TGTGCCAGCAGCGGACAGGGACAGGGCAGATACAATGAGCAGTTCTTC	TRBV14	TRBJ2-1	TRBD1	NA
CAIRDSGSPLHF	TGTGCCATCAGGGACTCCGGTTCACCCCTCCACTTT	TRBV6-5	TRBJ1-6	NA	NA
CASSPPGVRYNEQFF	TGTGCCAGCTCACCACCGGGAGTGCGGTACAATGAGCAGTTCTTC	TRBV18	TRBJ2-1	NA	NA
CASRPTRDRGNYGYTF	TGTGCCAGCAGACCAACCCGGGACAGGGGGAACTATGGCTACACCTTC	TRBV4-2	TRBJ1-2	TRBD1	few
CAWRNNPSGPFSYNEQFF	TGTGCCTGGAGGAACAACCCTAGCGGGCCATTCTCCTACAATGAGCAGTTCTTC	TRBV30	TRBJ2-1	TRBD2	NA